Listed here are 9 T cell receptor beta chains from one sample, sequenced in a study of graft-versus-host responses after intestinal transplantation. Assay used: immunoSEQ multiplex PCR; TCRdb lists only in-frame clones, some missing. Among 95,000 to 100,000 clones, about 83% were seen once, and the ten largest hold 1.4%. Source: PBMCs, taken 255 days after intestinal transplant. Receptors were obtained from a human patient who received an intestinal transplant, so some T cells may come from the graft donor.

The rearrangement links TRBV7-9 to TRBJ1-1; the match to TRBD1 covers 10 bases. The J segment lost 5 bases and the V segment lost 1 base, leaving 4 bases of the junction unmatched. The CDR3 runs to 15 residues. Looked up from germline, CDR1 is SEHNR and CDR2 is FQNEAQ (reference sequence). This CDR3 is CASSLEGTGATEAFF. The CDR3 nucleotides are TGTGCCAGCAGCTTAGAAGGGACAGGGGCGACTGAAGCTTTCTTT.

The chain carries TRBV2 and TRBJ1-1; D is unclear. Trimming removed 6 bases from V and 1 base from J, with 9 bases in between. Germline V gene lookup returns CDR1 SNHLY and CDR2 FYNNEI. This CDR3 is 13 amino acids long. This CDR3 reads CASSAHPNTEAFF. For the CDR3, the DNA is TGTGCCAGCAGCGCTCACCCGAACACTGAAGCTTTCTTT. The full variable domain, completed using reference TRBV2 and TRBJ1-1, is EPEVTQTPSHQVTQMGQEVILRCVPISNHLYFYWYRQILGQKVEFLVSFYNNEISEKSEIFDDQFSVERPDGSNFTLKIRSTKLEDSAMYFCASSAHPNTEAFFGQGTRLTVV.

The CDR3 bases are TGTGCCAGCAGTGAAGCCGTCGGATACCCTAACTATGGCTACACCTTC. As protein: CASSEAVGYPNYGYTF. The V and J genes are TRBV6-1 and TRBJ1-2; no definite D call. Per the germline V gene, CDR1 is MNHNS and CDR2 is SASEGT. The CDR3 is 16 residues long. The V and J ends lost 0 bases and 0 bases respectively, with 11 bases between them.

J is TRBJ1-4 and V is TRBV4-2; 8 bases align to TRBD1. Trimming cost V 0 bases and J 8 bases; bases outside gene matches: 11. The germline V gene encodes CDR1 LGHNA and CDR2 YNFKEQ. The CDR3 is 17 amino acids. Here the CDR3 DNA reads TGTGCCAGCAGCCAAGAATTAGTCCAGGGGGCGCGGGAAAAACTGTTTTTT. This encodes CASSQELVQGAREKLFF.

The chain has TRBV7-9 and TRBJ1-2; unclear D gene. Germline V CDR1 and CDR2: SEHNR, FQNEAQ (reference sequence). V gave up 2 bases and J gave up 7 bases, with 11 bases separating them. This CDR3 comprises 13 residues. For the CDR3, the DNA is TGTGCCAGCAGCTTAAGGGCCGAGGGTGGCTACACCTTC. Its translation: CASSLRAEGGYTF.

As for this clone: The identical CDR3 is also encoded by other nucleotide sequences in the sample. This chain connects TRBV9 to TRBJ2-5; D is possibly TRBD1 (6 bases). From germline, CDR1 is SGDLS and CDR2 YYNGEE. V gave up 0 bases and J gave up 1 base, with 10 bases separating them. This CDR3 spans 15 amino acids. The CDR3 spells CASSVGGQPQETQYF. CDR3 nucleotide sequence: TGTGCCAGCAGCGTAGGAGGACAGCCCCAAGAGACCCAGTACTTC.

CDR3 in amino acids: CSVVLVDREGGYTF. The CDR3 DNA reads TGCAGCGTTGTTCTGGTGGACCGGGAAGGGGGCTACACCTTC. The gene calls are TRBV29-1 and TRBJ1-2, with D unclear. Germline V gene lookup returns CDR1 SQVTM and CDR2 ANQGSEA. This CDR3 is 14 amino acids long. Trimming took 4 bases from V and 8 from J, leaving 20 bases between them.

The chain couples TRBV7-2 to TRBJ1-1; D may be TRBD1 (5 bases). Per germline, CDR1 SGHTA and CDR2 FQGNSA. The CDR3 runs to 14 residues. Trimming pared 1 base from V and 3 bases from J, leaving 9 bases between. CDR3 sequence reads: CASSLEGAYTEAFF. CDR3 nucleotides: TGTGCCAGCAGCTTAGAAGGGGCGTACACTGAAGCTTTCTTT.

CDR3 bases: TGTGCCAGCAGCTTAGATGGCCCCCCTAGCGCCCTGGGAGAGACCCAGTACTTC. This codes for CASSLDGPPSALGETQYF. The J gene is TRBJ2-5, the V gene TRBV11-2; possible D gene TRBD2, 6 bases. Trimming removed 0 bases at V and 4 bases at J, with 21 bases between. Germline CDR1 reads SGHAT; CDR2 reads FQNNGV. CDR3 size: 18 residues.